The T cell receptor beta chain under discussion was sequenced for a study of blood T cell repertoires in COVID-19. Study in general: Sites across the United States, Italy and Spain contributed samples from acute and convalescent COVID-19. The cDNA or gDNA used as material had been derived from T cells, B-cell-depleted T cells, or PBMCs.

Authors' methods: Amplification with reference gene primers provided the estimates of nucleated cell counts. The table came from immunoSEQ multiplex PCR; TCRdb's copy has only in-frame clones and leaves some out. V, J and clone size derive from that table, while D and trimming were established from the DNA sequence. The table includes hundreds of thousands of clones, approximately 90% detected once. Germline lookup yields CDR1 SGHDN and CDR2 FVKESK. The CDR3 has 15 residues. With 3 bases removed from V and 4 bases from J, the gap between germline ends came to 15 bases. This TCR came from a woman aged 40 to 55 who had recovered from COVID-19. V and J are TRBV14 and TRBJ1-2; D unresolved. Sequenced sample: peripheral blood. The CDR3, as DNA: TGTGCCAGCAGCCACTCCTTCTGGAGTATCTATGGCTACACCTTC. Amino acids: CASSHSFWSIYGYTF.